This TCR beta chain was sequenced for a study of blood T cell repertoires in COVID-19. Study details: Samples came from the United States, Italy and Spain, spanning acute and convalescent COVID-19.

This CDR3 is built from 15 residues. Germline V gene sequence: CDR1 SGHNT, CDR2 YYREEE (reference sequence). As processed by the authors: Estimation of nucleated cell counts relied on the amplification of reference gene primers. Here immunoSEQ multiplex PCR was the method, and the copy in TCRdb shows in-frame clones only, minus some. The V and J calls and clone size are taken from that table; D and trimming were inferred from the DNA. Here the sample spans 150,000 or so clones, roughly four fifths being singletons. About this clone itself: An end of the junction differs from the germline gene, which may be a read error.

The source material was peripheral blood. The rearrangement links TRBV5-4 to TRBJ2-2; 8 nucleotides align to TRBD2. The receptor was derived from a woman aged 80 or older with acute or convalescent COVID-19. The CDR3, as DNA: TGTGCCAGCAGTGCTAGCGGGCGGAACAACGGGGAGCTGTTTTTT. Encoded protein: CASSASGRNNGELFF.